The 31 T cell receptor beta chains below were found in one sample sequenced in a study of blood T cell repertoires in COVID-19. Profiled with immunoSEQ multiplex PCR; TCRdb holds only in-frame clones, not every one. The sample gives some 370,000 clones, more than 80% of which show up once; around 1.3% is in the top ten. The sequenced sample consisted of peripheral blood. Source of these receptors: a man in his forties or fifties with acute or convalescent COVID-19.

The chain recombines TRBV10-2 with TRBJ2-5, with D possibly matching TRBD2 (5 bases). There are 13 residues in the CDR3. CDR1 WSHSY and CDR2 SAAADI come from the germline V gene. Trimming removed 6 bases at V and 4 bases at J, with 12 bases between. The CDR3 is CASRGRGLETQYF. In nucleotides, the CDR3 is TGCGCCAGCAGGGGTCGGGGTTTAGAGACCCAGTACTTC.

The genes are TRBV3-1 (or the pseudogene TRBV3-2) and TRBJ2-7; 10 bases match TRBD2. Trimming took 2 bases from V and 1 from J; bases not matched to a gene: 8. The CDR3 is made up of 17 amino acids. Germline V gene data show CDR1 as LGHDT and CDR2 as YNNKEL (reference sequence). The DNA of the CDR3 is TGTGCCAGCAGCCAATTCCTAGCGGGAGCCCTATCCTACGAGCAGTACTTC. Its translation: CASSQFLAGALSYEQYF.

The chain links TRBV14 to TRBJ2-7, with D possibly matching TRBD1 (5 bases). In germline, CDR1 is SGHDN, CDR2 FVKESK. Trimming took off 4 bases at V and 5 bases at J, with 15 bases between the two ends. The CDR3 is 14 residues long. CDR3: CASSLTIQGHEQYF. CDR3 nucleotides: TGTGCCAGCAGCCTAACGATCCAGGGTCACGAGCAGTACTTC.

The genes are TRBV12-3 or TRBV12-4 and TRBJ1-2, with 7 bases matching TRBD1. V lost 4 bases, J lost 6 bases, and 5 bases stayed unmatched. This CDR3 is built from 13 residues. Here the CDR3 DNA reads TGTGCCAGCAGTTCAATACAGGGGAATGGCTACACCTTC. Amino acid sequence: CASSSIQGNGYTF.

V usage is TRBV4-1 and J usage is TRBJ2-5; the D is unclear. In germline, CDR1 is MGHRA, CDR2 YSYEKL. This CDR3 has 13 residues. Trimming stripped 1 base from V and 1 base from J, with 4 bases between. The CDR3 is CASSQGLQETQYF. CDR3 sequence (DNA): TGCGCCAGCAGCCAAGGACTCCAAGAGACCCAGTACTTC.

The chain combines TRBV11-3 with TRBJ2-3, with D maybe TRBD2 (6 bases). V gave up 1 base and J gave up 4 bases, with 15 bases separating them. This CDR3 region has 16 residues. In germline, CDR1 is SGHNT, CDR2 YENEEA. The CDR3 loop reads CASSLGFGGIPDTQYF. The CDR3 bases are TGTGCCAGCAGCTTAGGGTTTGGCGGGATTCCAGATACGCAGTATTTT.

This chain joins TRBV5-1 and TRBJ2-2; weak D call: TRBD1 (6 bases). CDR3 length equals 16 residues. Germline CDR1 SGHRS, CDR2 YFSETQ. The germline V and J ends were trimmed by 0 bases and 4 bases, with 13 bases remaining between them. The CDR3 bases are TGCGCCAGCAGCTTGGAGGGGGATATCGGCACCGGGGAGCTGTTTTTT. Its translation: CASSLEGDIGTGELFF.

The chain joins TRBV28 to TRBJ1-2; D may be TRBD1 (6 bases). Germline V CDR1 and CDR2: MDHEN, SYDVKM. This CDR3 region has 15 residues. The germline V and J ends were trimmed by 7 bases and 6 bases, with 21 bases remaining between them. Written as DNA, the CDR3 is TGTGCCAGCAACCGAGGGGCGGGGGGCGTACATGGCTACACCTTC. This codes for CASNRGAGGVHGYTF.

The chain uses TRBV19 and TRBJ1-1; D unresolved. This CDR3 contains 13 residues. V lost 9 bases, J lost 0 bases, and 11 bases lay in between. Germline lookup yields CDR1 LNHDA and CDR2 SQIVND (reference sequence). In DNA, the CDR3 is TGTGCCAGCGGAGGCGTCGTGAACACTGAAGCTTTCTTT. Translation: CASGGVVNTEAFF.

The V call is TRBV18, the J call TRBJ1-4; D ambiguous. Trimming took 0 bases from V and 8 from J, leaving 10 bases between them. CDR1 is KGHSH and CDR2 is LQKENI in the germline V gene. This CDR3 comprises 14 residues. CDR3 coding DNA: TGTGCCAGCTCACCACCGAGCGGTACAGAAAAACTGTTTTTT. Amino acids: CASSPPSGTEKLFF.

This clone appeared a single time. The DNA of the CDR3 is TGTGCCAGCAGTTACTCTACAGGGCTTGATGGCTACACCTTC. It yields the protein CASSYSTGLDGYTF. The chain links TRBV6-5 to TRBJ1-2; a possible D gene is TRBD1 (6 bases). CDR1 is MNHEY, CDR2 SVGAGI, per germline. CDR3 length equals 14 residues. Trimming removed 0 bases at V and 6 bases at J, with 11 bases between.

The rearrangement joins TRBV6-5 to TRBJ2-7, with TRBD1 identical over 10 bases. V was pared by 5 bases and J by 6 bases, with 4 bases of the junction left unmatched. The CDR3 has 13 amino acids. The germline gives CDR1 MNHEY, CDR2 SVGAGI. In nucleotides, the CDR3 is TGTGCCAGCAGTAACCGGACAGGGGGCGAGCAGTACTTC. Translation: CASSNRTGGEQYF.

The chain combines TRBV5-5 with TRBJ1-5; D is undetermined. The CDR3 runs 14 residues. Trimming removed 3 bases at V and 2 bases at J, with 9 bases between. The germline CDR1 and CDR2 sequences are SGHKS and YYEKEE (reference sequence). The CDR3 loop reads CASSWGGGNQPQHF. The CDR3 DNA is TGTGCCAGCAGCTGGGGAGGCGGCAATCAGCCCCAGCATTTT.

The rearrangement links TRBV7-9 to TRBJ2-7; TRBD1 matches 8 bases. This CDR3 contains 13 residues. The V gene's germline CDR1 is SEHNR and CDR2 FQNEAQ (reference sequence). The ends lost 5 bases at V and 4 bases at J; junction bases unmatched: 4. The chain's CDR3 is CASSLRTGYEQYF. The CDR3 nucleotides are TGTGCCAGCAGCCTAAGGACAGGGTACGAGCAGTACTTC.

The chain uses TRBV7-9 and TRBJ2-5; 8 bases align to TRBD2. From germline, CDR1 is SEHNR and CDR2 FQNEAQ (reference sequence). This CDR3 has 18 amino acids. V was clipped by 1 base and J by 0 bases; unmatched bases: 10. The CDR3 DNA reads as TGTGCCAGCAGCTTAGAGCCTGGCGGGGGGCCGAACCAAGAGACCCAGTACTTC. This sequence encodes CASSLEPGGGPNQETQYF. Variable domain in full (rest from reference TRBV7-9 and TRBJ2-5): DTGVSQNPRHKITKRGQNVTFRCDPISEHNRLYWYRQTLGQGPEFLTYFQNEAQLEKSRLLSDRFSAERPKGSFSTLEIQRTEQGDSAMYLCASSLEPGGGPNQETQYFGPGTRLLVL.

The V gene is TRBV2, the J gene TRBJ2-3, with TRBD2 as a possible D gene (6 bases). V dropped 6 bases and J dropped 2 bases, with 9 bases sitting between them. The germline V gene encodes CDR1 SNHLY and CDR2 FYNNEI. The CDR3 extends over 13 amino acids. The CDR3 loop is CASRKRVTDTQYF. In nucleotides, the CDR3 is TGTGCCAGCAGAAAGCGGGTCACAGATACGCAGTATTTT.

This clone was picked up one time. CDR3 loop: CASSLRGYGNSPLHF. Written as DNA, the CDR3 is TGTGCCAGCAGCTTGCGGGGGTATGGTAATTCACCCCTCCACTTT. The gene calls are TRBV5-6 and TRBJ1-6; D perhaps matches TRBD1 (5 bases). Germline loops: CDR1 SGHDT, CDR2 YYEEEE. V gave up 1 base and J gave up 6 bases, with 11 bases separating them. The CDR3 runs to 15 residues.

J is TRBJ2-7 and V is TRBV7-2; D is unresolved. V lost 0 bases and J 3 bases, leaving 15 bases between the germline ends. Germline V gene sequence: CDR1 SGHTA, CDR2 FQGNSA. The CDR3 has 16 amino acids. CDR3 coding DNA: TGTGCCAGCAGCTTAGCATCGTGGCCAGGAAACTACGAGCAGTACTTC. Translated, it gives CASSLASWPGNYEQYF. The whole variable domain, filled in from reference TRBV7-2 and TRBJ2-7, reads GAGVSQSPSNKVTEKGKDVELRCDPISGHTALYWYRQSLGQGLEFLIYFQGNSAPDKSGLPSDRFSAERTGGSVSTLTIQRTQQEDSAVYLCASSLASWPGNYEQYFGPGTRLTVT.

The gene calls are TRBV5-1 and TRBJ2-7; TRBD2 might be the D (6 bases). Per the germline V gene, CDR1 is SGHRS and CDR2 is YFSETQ. Trimming removed 3 bases from V and 4 bases from J, with 14 bases in between. The CDR3 is made up of 14 amino acids. CDR3 in DNA: TGCGCCAGCAGCTCTGGGACTTCAACTTACGAGCAGTACTTC. Encoded protein: CASSSGTSTYEQYF.

The CDR3 DNA sequence: TGTGCCAGCAGTTACCGTGGAGCCCCGTTGGGGCCCCAGCATTTT. Protein product: CASSYRGAPLGPQHF. The chain uses TRBV6-2 or TRBV6-3 and TRBJ1-5, with D hard to call. The germline V gene has CDR1 MNHEY and CDR2 SVGEGT. V lost 2 bases, J lost 9 bases, and 17 bases lay in between. This CDR3 has 15 residues.

This chain links TRBV5-1 with TRBJ1-1, with 11 bases aligning to TRBD1. V lost 3 bases and J lost 4; bases outside the gene matches: 8. Germline loops: CDR1 SGHRS, CDR2 YFSETQ. The CDR3 sequence is 16 residues long. CDR3 bases: TGCGCCAGCAGCTGGGACAGGGGGTTAGGAGGCACTGAAGCTTTCTTT. It is translated as CASSWDRGLGGTEAFF.

This chain joins TRBV4-1 and TRBJ1-2; possibly TRBD1 for D (6 bases). Germline loops: CDR1 MGHRA, CDR2 YSYEKL. Trimming removed 5 bases from V and 2 bases from J, with 12 bases in between. This CDR3 spans 14 amino acids. CDR3 bases: TGCGCCAGCAGCTTCAAGGGGGTCAACTATGGCTACACCTTC. Translation: CASSFKGVNYGYTF.

The gene calls are TRBV27 and TRBJ2-2; TRBD1 is a possible D gene (5 bases). The CDR3 totals 12 residues. With 5 bases removed from V and 6 bases from J, the gap between germline ends came to 7 bases. Looked up from germline, CDR1 is MNHEY and CDR2 is SMNVEV (reference sequence). CDR3 DNA sequence: TGTGCCAGCAGTCTCAGGGCCGGGGAGCTGTTTTTT. Protein sequence: CASSLRAGELFF.

The V gene is TRBV7-3, the J gene TRBJ2-5, with TRBD2 matching 9 bases. V shed 3 bases and J 5 bases; nucleotides not matched to a gene: 4. The CDR3 is made up of 14 amino acids. CDR1 is SGHTA, CDR2 FQGTGA, per germline. CDR3 sequence: CASSFGLARETQYF. Here the CDR3 DNA reads TGTGCCAGCAGCTTCGGACTAGCGCGGGAGACCCAGTACTTC.

Turning to this clone: Other DNA variants within this sample encode the same CDR3. The J gene is TRBJ1-1, the V gene TRBV11-2; unclear D gene. CDR1 and CDR2 from the germline V gene are SGHAT and FQNNGV. The CDR3 length is 14 residues. V was shortened by 0 bases and J by 2 bases, with 7 bases between the two germline ends. Written as DNA, the CDR3 is TGTGCCAGCAGCTTAGACGCCGGTAACACTGAAGCTTTCTTT. As protein: CASSLDAGNTEAFF.

The V and J genes are TRBV19 and TRBJ2-7, with 10 bases identical to TRBD1. Germline CDR1 LNHDA, CDR2 SQIVND (reference sequence). V was clipped by 5 bases and J by 4 bases; unmatched bases: 5. The CDR3 contains 14 residues. The CDR3 DNA follows: TGTGCCAGTAGTCCTGGACAGGGGGTATACGAGCAGTACTTC. Translating gives CASSPGQGVYEQYF.

This chain joins TRBV5-6 and TRBJ2-3; 10 nucleotides line up with TRBD2. The CDR3 runs 16 residues. The J segment lost 2 bases and the V segment lost 3 bases, leaving 6 bases of the junction unmatched. Looked up from germline, CDR1 is SGHDT and CDR2 is YYEEEE. The CDR3, as DNA: TGTGCCAGCAGCTGGGGGACTAGCGTCGACACAGATACGCAGTATTTT. It encodes CASSWGTSVDTDTQYF.

V and J are TRBV7-3 and TRBJ2-1, with 9 bases aligning to TRBD2. Germline values: CDR1 SGHTA, CDR2 FQGTGA. V was pared by 3 bases and J by 5 bases, with 5 bases of the junction left unmatched. CDR3 length equals 15 residues. CDR3: CASSFLAGQNNEQFF. In DNA, the CDR3 is TGTGCCAGCAGCTTCCTAGCGGGACAGAACAATGAGCAGTTCTTC.

The CDR3 sequence is CASSEVGGNNQPQHF. The CDR3 DNA is TGTGCCAGCAGTGAAGTGGGGGGGAACAATCAGCCCCAGCATTTT. The chain is built from TRBV2 and TRBJ1-5; possibly TRBD1 for D (5 bases). The V end lost 1 base, the J end lost 3 bases, and 10 bases lay between the germline ends. The CDR3 consists of 15 residues. CDR1 and CDR2 (germline): SNHLY, FYNNEI.

The rearrangement joins TRBV18 to TRBJ1-2, with D unresolved. This CDR3 is built from 15 residues. Germline V CDR1 and CDR2: KGHSH, LQKENI. The V end lost 2 bases, the J end lost 0 bases, and 10 bases lay between the germline ends. In DNA, the CDR3 is TGTGCCAGCTCACCAAGCACAGAAACTAACTATGGCTACACCTTC. Encoded protein: CASSPSTETNYGYTF.

The chain recombines TRBV28 with TRBJ2-7; 8 bases agree with TRBD2. The CDR3 runs to 15 residues. The germline V gene encodes CDR1 MDHEN and CDR2 SYDVKM. V was clipped by 3 bases and J by 2 bases; unmatched bases: 6. This CDR3 reads CASSLSGGATYEQYF. Here the CDR3 DNA reads TGTGCCAGCAGTTTGAGCGGGGGCGCGACCTACGAGCAGTACTTC.